This T cell receptor (beta chain) was captured by sequencing in a study of OX40 agonist ivuxolimab in advanced cancers. Whole-study findings and limits: Mean expanded clone counts were higher in CD8+ than CD4+ T cells. CD4+ and CD8+ T cells in blood underwent clonal expansion by week 6 at 0.1 to 3.0 mg/kg.

This clone appeared a single time. What it binds is unknown. Using immunoSEQ multiplex PCR, the repertoire was profiled, and TCRdb retains in-frame clones only, with some absent. The top ten hold about 7% of the sample, which has roughly 100,000 clones, approximately 90% seen once. This sequence originates from an adult with an advanced solid tumor such as melanoma, head and neck, liver or kidney cancer. The sequenced sample was CD4+ or CD8+ T cells sorted from blood, obtained in a trial of the OX40 agonist ivuxolimab.

The CDR3 loop is CASSSLAGDVAKNIQYF. In DNA, the CDR3 is TGTGCCAGTAGTTCCCTAGCGGGAGATGTGGCCAAAAACATTCAGTACTTC. The J gene is TRBJ2-4, the V gene TRBV19; 10 bases align to TRBD2. Germline V gives CDR1 LNHDA, CDR2 SQIVND (reference sequence). V lost 5 bases, J lost 1 base, and 8 bases stayed unmatched. This CDR3 contains 17 residues.